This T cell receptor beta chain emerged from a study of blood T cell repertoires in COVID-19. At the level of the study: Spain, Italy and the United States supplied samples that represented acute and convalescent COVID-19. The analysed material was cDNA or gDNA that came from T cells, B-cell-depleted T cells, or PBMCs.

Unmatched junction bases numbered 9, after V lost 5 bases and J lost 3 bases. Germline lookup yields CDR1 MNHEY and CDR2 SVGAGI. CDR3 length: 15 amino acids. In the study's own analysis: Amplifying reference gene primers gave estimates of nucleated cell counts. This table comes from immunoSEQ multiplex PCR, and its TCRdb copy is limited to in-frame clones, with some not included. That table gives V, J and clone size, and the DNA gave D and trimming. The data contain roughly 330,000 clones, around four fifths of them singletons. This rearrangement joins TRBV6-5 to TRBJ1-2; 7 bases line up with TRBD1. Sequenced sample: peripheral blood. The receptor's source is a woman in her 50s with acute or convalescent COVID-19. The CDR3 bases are TGTGCCAGCAGTCGCCGGGACAGCTCCCACTATGGCTACACCTTC. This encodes CASSRRDSSHYGYTF.